The 21 T cell receptor beta chains below all came from one sample that was sequenced in a study of blood T cell repertoires in COVID-19. Here immunoSEQ multiplex PCR was the method, and the copy in TCRdb shows in-frame clones only, minus some. The sample has roughly 180,000 clones, 70% to 85% seen once. Sequenced material: peripheral blood. Receptor source: a woman in her thirties with acute or convalescent COVID-19.

The CDR3 reads CASSPGTFSPGEQYF. CDR3 in DNA: TGTGCCAGCAGTCCCGGGACTTTCTCTCCGGGGGAGCAGTACTTC. The genes are TRBV28 and TRBJ2-7, with a weak D call TRBD2 (6 bases). The germline V and J ends were trimmed by 5 bases and 7 bases, with 21 bases remaining between them. Per germline, CDR1 MDHEN and CDR2 SYDVKM. The CDR3 covers 15 residues.

This clone was counted only a few times. V usage is TRBV6-5 and J usage is TRBJ1-2; D is undetermined. Trimming left V 7 bases short and J 4 bases short, with 19 bases between. The CDR3 is made up of 15 amino acids. CDR1 is MNHEY, CDR2 SVGAGI, per germline. The CDR3 sequence: CASKDGGAGSYGYTF. In DNA, the CDR3 is TGTGCCAGCAAAGACGGCGGAGCCGGAAGCTATGGCTACACCTTC.

The rearrangement uses TRBV11-2 and TRBJ2-5, with 11 bases fitting TRBD2. The CDR3 has 16 amino acids. After removal of 5 bases from V and 4 bases from J, the junction contained 9 bases not matched to a gene. Germline loops: CDR1 SGHAT, CDR2 FQNNGV. The CDR3 region is CASSAGLAGGPETQYF. The CDR3 DNA reads as TGTGCCAGCAGCGCCGGGCTAGCGGGAGGTCCAGAGACCCAGTACTTC.

The chain joins TRBV6-6 to TRBJ1-2; D is perhaps TRBD1 (5 bases). Trimming cost V 6 bases and J 2 bases, with 10 bases left between them. The germline CDR1 and CDR2 sequences are MNHNY and SVGAGI (reference sequence). CDR3 length equals 13 residues. This CDR3 is CASSPGLNYGYTF. The CDR3 DNA sequence: TGTGCCAGCAGCCCAGGGCTCAACTATGGCTACACCTTC.

The J gene is TRBJ2-6, the V gene TRBV5-4; D is unresolved. V lost 3 bases, J lost 3 bases, and 7 bases lay in between. The CDR3 covers 14 residues. Per germline, CDR1 SGHNT and CDR2 YYREEE (reference sequence). This CDR3 is CASSSEVGANVLTF. Here the CDR3 DNA reads TGTGCCAGCAGCTCAGAGGTTGGGGCCAACGTCCTGACTTTC.

The genes are TRBV28 and TRBJ1-2; no clear D. Trimming took off 3 bases at V and 4 bases at J, with 9 bases between the two ends. Germline assignment: CDR1 MDHEN and CDR2 SYDVKM. The CDR3 length is 13 residues. This CDR3 is CASSFGFLYGYTF. DNA of the CDR3: TGTGCCAGCAGTTTTGGCTTTCTCTATGGCTACACCTTC.

This clone has a handful of counts. The chain employs TRBV6-4 and TRBJ2-2; possibly TRBD1 for D (6 bases). Germline V gives CDR1 MRHNA, CDR2 SNTAGT. Trimming cost V 6 bases and J 4 bases, with 9 bases left between them. The CDR3 is 13 amino acids. CDR3 DNA: TGTGCCAGCAGGGGACAAAGCACCGGGGAGCTGTTTTTT. Encoded protein: CASRGQSTGELFF.

V usage is TRBV5-4 and J usage is TRBJ2-7; unclear D gene. Germline-derived CDR1 and CDR2 are SGHNT and YYREEE (reference sequence). The CDR3 has 13 amino acids. Trimming took 3 bases from V and 0 from J, leaving 7 bases between them. The CDR3 nucleotides are TGTGCCAGCAGCTACTACCGCTCCTACGAGCAGTACTTC. It translates to CASSYYRSYEQYF.

The rearrangement links TRBV9 to TRBJ2-1, with D tentatively TRBD2 (6 bases). The CDR3 extends over 16 amino acids. Germline CDR1 and CDR2: SGDLS and YYNGEE. Trimming stripped 0 bases from V and 2 bases from J, with 12 bases between. CDR3 sequence: CASSVDSGGTYNEQFF. CDR3 bases: TGTGCCAGCAGCGTAGATAGCGGAGGAACCTACAATGAGCAGTTCTTC. The whole variable domain, remainder taken from reference TRBV9 and TRBJ2-1, is DSGVTQTPKHLITATGQRVTLRCSPRSGDLSVYWYQQSLDQGLQFLIQYYNGEERAKGNILERFSAQQFPDLHSELNLSSLELGDSALYFCASSVDSGGTYNEQFFGPGTRLTVL.

This chain connects TRBV24-1 to TRBJ2-7; 8 bases match TRBD1. The CDR3 extends over 16 amino acids. V trimming: 3 bases; J trimming: 4 bases; junction bases outside the gene matches: 10. CDR1 and CDR2 (germline): KGHDR, SFDVKD. In nucleotides, the CDR3 is TGTGCCACCAGTGATACCGGGACAGGCTCTCTATACGAGCAGTACTTC. It specifies CATSDTGTGSLYEQYF.

CDR3 nucleotide sequence: TGTGCCAGCAGTTTGACTAGCGGCCCGTCCGGGGAGCTGTTTTTT. Translation gives CASSLTSGPSGELFF. The rearrangement joins TRBV27 to TRBJ2-2, with 9 bases matching TRBD2. Trimming cost V 3 bases and J 6 bases; bases outside gene matches: 5. Germline CDR1 MNHEY, CDR2 SMNVEV (reference sequence). The CDR3 length is 15 residues.

The rearrangement joins TRBV23-1 to TRBJ2-3; possibly TRBD2 for D (6 bases). TRBV23-1 is an ORF, with its function uncertain. The CDR3 runs to 17 residues. V was trimmed by 1 base and J by 4 bases, leaving 18 bases between them. The CDR3 coding sequence is TGCGCCAGCAGTCAATTGGGCGGGGTCGACCGATCAGATACGCAGTATTTT. It codes for CASSQLGGVDRSDTQYF.

This chain links TRBV7-8 with TRBJ1-4; 8 bases are a match to TRBD1. The V and J ends lost 5 bases and 0 bases, in that order; junction bases with no gene match: 8. Germline CDR1 is SGHVS and CDR2 is FQNEAQ. The CDR3 has 17 amino acids. The CDR3 sequence is CASSPRTGSTTNEKLFF. CDR3 DNA sequence: TGTGCCAGCAGCCCCCGGACAGGGTCAACAACTAATGAAAAACTGTTTTTT.

J is TRBJ2-3 and V is TRBV2; TRBD2 matches 14 bases. Germline V gene lookup returns CDR1 SNHLY and CDR2 FYNNEI. Trimming took 4 bases from V and 1 from J; bases not matched to a gene: 4. This CDR3 has 17 amino acids. CDR3 bases: TGTGCCAGCAGTGCTCGACTAGCGGGAGGGCGCACAGATACGCAGTATTTT. It specifies CASSARLAGGRTDTQYF.

CDR3: CASSQPGTAEETQYF. The DNA for the CDR3 is TGTGCCAGCAGCCAGCCCGGGACAGCCGAAGAGACCCAGTACTTC. This rearrangement joins TRBV14 to TRBJ2-5; 7 bases fit TRBD1. The germline gives CDR1 SGHDN, CDR2 FVKESK. V lost 3 bases to trimming and J lost 3 bases; unmatched junction nucleotides: 7. This CDR3 is 15 amino acids long.

This clone was detected only a few times. The V gene is TRBV6-2 or TRBV6-3, the J gene TRBJ1-5, with no clear D. The CDR3 length is 13 residues. V was shortened by 2 bases and J by 5 bases, with 7 bases between the two germline ends. Germline V gene data show CDR1 as MNHEY and CDR2 as SVGEGT. CDR3 residues: CASSYNSYQPQHF. For the CDR3, the DNA is TGTGCCAGCAGTTACAACAGTTATCAGCCCCAGCATTTT.

CDR3 sequence (DNA): TGTGCCACACAGGGGCAAAGGGACTATGGCTACACCTTC. Translating it yields CATQGQRDYGYTF. The gene calls are TRBV10-3 and TRBJ1-2; TRBD1 matches at 7 bases. V lost 10 bases and J lost 3; bases outside the gene matches: 8. The germline CDR1 and CDR2 sequences are ENHRY and SYGVKD. CDR3 size: 13 residues.

The V gene is TRBV7-3, the J gene TRBJ2-3; no clear D. The V end was cut by 5 bases, the J end by 6 bases, with 12 bases between. Looked up from germline, CDR1 is SGHTA and CDR2 is FQGTGA. There are 13 residues in the CDR3. CDR3 sequence: CASSPQAGDTQYF. For the CDR3, the DNA is TGTGCCAGCAGCCCACAAGCCGGGGATACGCAGTATTTT.

In nucleotides, the CDR3 is TGTGCCAGCAGTTTACTTGGGGGCCCCGGGGCCAACGTCCTGACTTTC. This gives the protein CASSLLGGPGANVLTF. The rearrangement uses TRBV27 and TRBJ2-6; possibly TRBD1 for D (6 bases). Per germline, CDR1 MNHEY and CDR2 SMNVEV (reference sequence). The CDR3 contains 16 residues. V lost 2 bases and J lost 4, with 12 bases in between.

The V gene is TRBV19, the J gene TRBJ1-4; D is unresolved. V lost 3 bases and J 5 bases, leaving 4 bases between the germline ends. CDR3 size: 12 residues. Germline CDR1 reads LNHDA; CDR2 reads SQIVND (reference sequence). CDR3 coding DNA: TGTGCCAGTAGTATCGGGAATGAAAAACTGTTTTTT. Its translation: CASSIGNEKLFF.

The genes are TRBV27 and TRBJ2-7, with D maybe TRBD1 (6 bases). This CDR3 has 14 amino acids. V dropped 10 bases and J dropped 3 bases, with 19 bases sitting between them. Germline CDR1 is MNHEY and CDR2 is SMNVEV (reference sequence). The CDR3 region has the DNA TGTGCCACCTCCTCTTGGGACACCAACTACGAGCAGTACTTC. It codes for CATSSWDTNYEQYF.